This T cell receptor (beta chain) emerged from a study of response to subunit inactivated influenza vaccine. Study findings and constraints: Authors suggested each seasonal flu vaccination may recruit only limited numbers of new T cells.

Via MiXCR, TCRdb re-called the RT-PCR reads, giving one row per CDR3 protein. The data contain a few hundred thousand distinct CDR3 sequences, 20% to 25% of them singletons. CDR1 is SGHRS, CDR2 YFSETQ, per germline. Between the trimmed V and J ends, which lost 0 bases and 9 bases, there was a span of 13 bases. This CDR3 is 14 amino acids long. Details on this clonotype: Its antigen is as yet unknown.

This TCR came from a man between 50 and 70 years old who received an inactivated influenza vaccine. The sequencing used PBMCs from blood, collected about 20 months after vaccination. The chain employs TRBV5-1 and TRBJ2-1, with D maybe TRBD1 (6 bases). CDR3 in amino acids: CASSLDRALSEQFF. As DNA, the CDR3 is TGCGCCAGCAGCTTGGACAGGGCGTTAAGTGAGCAGTTCTTC.